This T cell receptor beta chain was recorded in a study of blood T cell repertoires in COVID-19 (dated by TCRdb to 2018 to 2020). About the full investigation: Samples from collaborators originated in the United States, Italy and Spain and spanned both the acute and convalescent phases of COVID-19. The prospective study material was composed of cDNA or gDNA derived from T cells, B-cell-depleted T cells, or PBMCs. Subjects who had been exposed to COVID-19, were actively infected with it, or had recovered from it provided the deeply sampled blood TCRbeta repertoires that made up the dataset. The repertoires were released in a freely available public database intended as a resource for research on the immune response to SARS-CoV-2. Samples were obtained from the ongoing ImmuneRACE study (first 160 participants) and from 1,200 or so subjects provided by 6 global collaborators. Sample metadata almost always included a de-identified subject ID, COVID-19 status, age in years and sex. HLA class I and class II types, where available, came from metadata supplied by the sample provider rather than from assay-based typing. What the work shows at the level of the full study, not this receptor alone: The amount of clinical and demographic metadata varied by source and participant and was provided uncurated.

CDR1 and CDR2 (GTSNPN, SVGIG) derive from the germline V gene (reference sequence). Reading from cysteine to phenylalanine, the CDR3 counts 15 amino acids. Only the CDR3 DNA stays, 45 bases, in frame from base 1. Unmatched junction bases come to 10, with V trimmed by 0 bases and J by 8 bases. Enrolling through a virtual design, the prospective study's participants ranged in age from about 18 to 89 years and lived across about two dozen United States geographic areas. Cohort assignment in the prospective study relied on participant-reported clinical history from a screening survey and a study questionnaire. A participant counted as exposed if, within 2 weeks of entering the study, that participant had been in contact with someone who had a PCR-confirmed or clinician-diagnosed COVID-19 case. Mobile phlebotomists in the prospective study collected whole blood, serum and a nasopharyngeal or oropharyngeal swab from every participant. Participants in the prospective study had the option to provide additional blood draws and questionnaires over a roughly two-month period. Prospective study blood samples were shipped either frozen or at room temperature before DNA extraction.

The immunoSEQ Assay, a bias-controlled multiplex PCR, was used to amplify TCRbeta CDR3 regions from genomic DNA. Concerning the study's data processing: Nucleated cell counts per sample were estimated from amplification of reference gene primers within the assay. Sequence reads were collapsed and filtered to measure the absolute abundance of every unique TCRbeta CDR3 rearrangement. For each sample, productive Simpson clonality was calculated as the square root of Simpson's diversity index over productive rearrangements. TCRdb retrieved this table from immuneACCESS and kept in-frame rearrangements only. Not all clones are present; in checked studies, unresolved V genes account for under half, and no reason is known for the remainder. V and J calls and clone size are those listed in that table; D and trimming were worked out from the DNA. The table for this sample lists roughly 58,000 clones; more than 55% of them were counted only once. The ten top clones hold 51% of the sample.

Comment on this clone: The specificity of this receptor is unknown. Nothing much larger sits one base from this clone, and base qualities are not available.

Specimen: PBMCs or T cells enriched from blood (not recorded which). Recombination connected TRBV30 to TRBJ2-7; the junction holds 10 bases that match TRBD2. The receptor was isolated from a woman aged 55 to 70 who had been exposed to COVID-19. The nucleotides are TGTGCCTGGAGTGTAGTAGCGGGGGGCCCCAGCAAGCAGTACTTC. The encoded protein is CAWSVVAGGPSKQYF.